This is a list of T cell receptor beta chains from one sample in a study of T cell responses to AZD1222 COVID-19 vaccine. Measured with immunoSEQ multiplex PCR; TCRdb has only the in-frame clones, and not every one. Here the sample spans about 130,000 clones, 88% being singletons. Sample: peripheral blood, taken 28 days after the second AZD1222 dose. The receptors were gathered from an adult who received the AZD1222 COVID-19 vaccine. The CDR3 runs from the conserved cysteine through the conserved F or W. Each record gives: clone size, CDR3 length, J gene, D gene, V gene, CDR3 protein, CDR3 DNA. D genes are given only for firm matches. Size values are once, few and many counts, or a class for expanded clones, and some rows have none.

-,13,TRBJ1-2,-,TRBV2,CASKAINDLGSAF,TGCGCCAGCAAGGCGATTAACGACTTAGGTTCGGCCTTC
-,12,TRBJ1-1,TRBD1,TRBV28,CASTDRGTEAFF,TGTGCCAGCACCGACAGGGGCACTGAAGCTTTCTTT
-,15,TRBJ2-7,TRBD2,TRBV9,CASSVGGLASYEQYF,TGTGCCAGCAGCGTAGGGGGACTAGCGAGCTACGAGCAGTACTTC
once,16,TRBJ2-1,TRBD2,TRBV7-6,CASSPSPSGGDNEQFF,TGTGCCAGCAGCCCAAGTCCCAGCGGGGGGGACAATGAGCAGTTCTTC
once,15,TRBJ1-2,TRBD1,TRBV6-5,CASSWGQGGGYGYTF,TGTGCCAGCAGTTGGGGACAGGGTGGGGGCTATGGCTACACCTTC
-,15,TRBJ2-1,TRBD1,TRBV5-1,CASSVGQGSYNEQFF,TGCGCCAGCAGCGTGGGACAGGGGTCCTACAATGAGCAGTTCTTC
-,13,TRBJ2-5,-,TRBV7-7,CASSLEGPETQYF,TGTGCTAGCAGTTTGGAGGGCCCAGAGACCCAGTACTTC
-,11,TRBJ2-7,-,TRBV6-2/TRBV6-3,CASSYSREQYF,TGTGCCAGCAGTTACTCGAGGGAGCAGTACTTC
-,13,TRBJ1-1,TRBD1,TRBV12-3/TRBV12-4,CASSLDRALEAFF,TGTGCCAGCAGCCTAGACAGGGCCCTTGAAGCTTTCTTT
-,14,TRBJ2-7,-,TRBV5-5,CASSLVRESYEQYF,TGTGCCAGCAGCTTGGTGAGGGAATCCTACGAGCAGTACTTC
-,14,TRBJ2-1,-,TRBV11-3,CASSLEGGYNEQFF,TGTGCCAGCAGCCTTGAGGGAGGATACAATGAGCAGTTCTTC
-,13,TRBJ2-5,-,TRBV27,CASRITGGETQYF,TGTGCCAGCAGGATAACCGGCGGGGAGACCCAGTACTTC
-,14,TRBJ1-5,TRBD1,TRBV28,CASISAGQDQPQHF,TGTGCCAGCATCTCCGCGGGACAGGATCAGCCCCAGCATTTT
-,16,TRBJ2-2,-,TRBV5-6,CASILIGRSNTGELFF,TGTGCCAGCATCCTGATCGGCCGATCGAACACCGGGGAGCTGTTTTTT
-,15,TRBJ2-1,TRBD2,TRBV28,CASCQTSWSYNEQFF,TGTGCCAGCTGCCAGACTAGCTGGTCCTACAATGAGCAGTTCTTC
-,15,TRBJ1-1,-,TRBV5-1,CASSFAGPSGTEAFF,TGCGCCAGCAGCTTTGCAGGCCCCAGCGGCACTGAAGCTTTCTTT
-,13,TRBJ2-2,-,TRBV5-6,CASSRESTGELFF,TGTGCCAGCAGCAGGGAGTCCACCGGGGAGCTGTTTTTT
-,14,TRBJ1-1,-,TRBV2,CASSELTGNTEAFF,TGTGCCAGCAGTGAACTGACTGGGAACACTGAAGCTTTCTTT
-,14,TRBJ1-6,-,TRBV19,CASKKSSYNSPLHF,TGTGCCAGTAAAAAAAGCTCCTATAATTCACCCCTCCACTTT
-,12,TRBJ1-1,-,TRBV6-1,CASSEIGLEAFF,TGTGCCAGCAGTGAAATTGGCCTAGAAGCTTTCTTT
-,12,TRBJ1-4,-,TRBV28,CASSQTNEKLFF,TGTGCCAGCAGCCAAACTAATGAAAAACTGTTTTTT
-,14,TRBJ2-7,TRBD2,TRBV10-3,CAIKPGLDDYEQYF,TGTGCCATCAAGCCCGGACTAGACGACTACGAGCAGTACTTC
-,13,TRBJ2-7,TRBD2,TRBV30,CAWSLGLDHEQYF,TGTGCCTGGAGTCTGGGACTAGACCACGAGCAGTACTTC